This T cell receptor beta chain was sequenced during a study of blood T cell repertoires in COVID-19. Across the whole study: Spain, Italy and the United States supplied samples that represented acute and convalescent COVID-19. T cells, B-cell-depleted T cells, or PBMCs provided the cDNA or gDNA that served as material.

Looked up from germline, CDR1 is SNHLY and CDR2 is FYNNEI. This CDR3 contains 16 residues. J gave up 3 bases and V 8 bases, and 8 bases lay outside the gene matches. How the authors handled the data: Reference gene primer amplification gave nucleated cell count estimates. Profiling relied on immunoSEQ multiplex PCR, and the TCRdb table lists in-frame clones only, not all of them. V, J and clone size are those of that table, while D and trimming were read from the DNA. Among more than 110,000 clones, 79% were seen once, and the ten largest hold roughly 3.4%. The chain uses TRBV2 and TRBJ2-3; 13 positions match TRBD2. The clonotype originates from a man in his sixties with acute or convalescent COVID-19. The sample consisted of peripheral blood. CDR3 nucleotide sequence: TGTGCCAGCGGATCCGGGACTAGCGGGACTACAGATACGCAGTATTTT. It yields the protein CASGSGTSGTTDTQYF. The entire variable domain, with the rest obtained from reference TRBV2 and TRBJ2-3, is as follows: EPEVTQTPSHQVTQMGQEVILRCVPISNHLYFYWYRQILGQKVEFLVSFYNNEISEKSEIFDDQFSVERPDGSNFTLKIRSTKLEDSAMYFCASGSGTSGTTDTQYFGPGTRLTVL.